The clone carrying this TCR beta chain showed up many times. Its cognate antigen is unknown. Germline V gene data show CDR1 as MNHEY and CDR2 as SVGAGI. The CDR3 has 14 amino acids. Trimming removed 0 bases at V and 7 bases at J, with 12 bases between. Using RNA transcripts as the source, TCR beta CDR3 regions were amplified. HTBI primers drove first-round RT-PCR of the TCR CDR3. TCRdb ran MiXCR on the multiplex PCR reads and lists one entry per CDR3 protein. The sample carries roughly 720,000 distinct CDR3 sequences, 17% recorded once. The sample comes from a study of T cells in Graves' hyperthyroidism and ophthalmopathy. The overall study: The initial diagnosis was the point when peripheral blood was collected, ahead of any treatment. Whole-study results and caveats: The model made its ophthalmopathy prediction, and onset followed a median about 6 months later.

This clonotype was sampled from a man aged 45-65 years with Graves' hyperthyroidism. The sample was blood. This chain links TRBV6-5 with TRBJ1-2; D gene ambiguous. The CDR3 reads CASSYSAGRVGYTF. The CDR3 DNA sequence: TGTGCCAGCAGTTACTCGGCTGGGCGAGTTGGCTACACCTTC.